Listed below are T cell receptor beta chains from one sample, sequenced in a study of shared T cell receptors in the human thymus. The protocol was immunoSEQ multiplex PCR, while the TCRdb copy is restricted to in-frame clones and leaves out a portion. Of about 660,000 clones listed, 70% to 90% are singletons. This sample also appeared in a second study, on human thymus T cells.

Source material: thymocytes. These receptors originate from a boy under three years old with a congenital heart defect. CDR3s leave out the opening cysteine and the closing phenylalanine or tryptophan.

TRBJ1-4 | 11 | TRBV18 | ASSPAAVGKLF
TRBJ1-6 | 16 | TRBV5-1 | ASSSGQGLSSYNSPLH
TRBJ2-7 | 14 | TRBV14 | ASSQGGGQSWYEQY
TRBJ1-4 | 14 | TRBV7-3 | ASRHLGGQENEKLF
TRBJ1-1 | 14 | TRBV11-2 | ASSFSTGRGSTEAF
TRBJ2-3 | 12 | TRBV4-1 | ASSPRTEVNTQY
TRBJ1-3 | 15 | TRBV5-6 | ASSAPGTGAPGNTIY
TRBJ1-1 | 12 | TRBV6-6 | ASSYSYRGSEAF
TRBJ1-4 | 12 | TRBV6-1 | ASSRQGYEEKLF
TRBJ2-7 | 13 | TRBV19 | ASSIPGQGGDEQY
TRBJ2-7 | 13 | TRBV28 | ASKPQGLAGGEQY
TRBJ1-5 | 12 | TRBV2 | ASKDGDREQPQH
TRBJ1-6 | 10 | TRBV6-4 | AADSFNSPLH
TRBJ2-1 | 14 | TRBV2 | ASSERKVAGYNEQF
TRBJ2-3 | 16 | TRBV7-2 | ASSLQLIGGGSTDTQY